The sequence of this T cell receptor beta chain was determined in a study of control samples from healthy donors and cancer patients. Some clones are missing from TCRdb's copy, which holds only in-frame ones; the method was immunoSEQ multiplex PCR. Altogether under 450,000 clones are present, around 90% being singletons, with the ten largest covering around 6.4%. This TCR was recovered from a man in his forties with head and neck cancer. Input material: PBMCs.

This chain's CDR3 is CASSHTGDNQPQHF. The DNA for the CDR3 is TGTGCCAGTAGTCACACAGGGGACAATCAGCCCCAGCATTTT. The rearrangement joins TRBV19 to TRBJ1-5, with 7 bases fitting TRBD1. The length of the CDR3 is 14 residues. The germline CDR1 and CDR2 sequences are LNHDA and SQIVND (reference sequence). With V trimmed by 5 bases and J by 3 bases, 4 bases remained unmatched.